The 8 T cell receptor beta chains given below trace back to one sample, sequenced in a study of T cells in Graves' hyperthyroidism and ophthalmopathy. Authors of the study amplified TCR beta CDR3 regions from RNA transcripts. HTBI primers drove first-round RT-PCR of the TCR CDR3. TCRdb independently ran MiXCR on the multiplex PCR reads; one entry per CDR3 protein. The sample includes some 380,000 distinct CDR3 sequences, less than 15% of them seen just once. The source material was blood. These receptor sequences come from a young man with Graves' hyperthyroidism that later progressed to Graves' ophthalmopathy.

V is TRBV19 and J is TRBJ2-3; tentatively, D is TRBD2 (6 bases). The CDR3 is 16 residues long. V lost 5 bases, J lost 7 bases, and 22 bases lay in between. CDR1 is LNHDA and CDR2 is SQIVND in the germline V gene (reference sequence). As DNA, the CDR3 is TGTGCCAGTAGTTCGGGACTTTCCTCCTTTGGGTATACGCAGTATTTT. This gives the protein CASSSGLSSFGYTQYF.

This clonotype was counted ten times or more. Here the CDR3 reads CASSYEGGGGTEAFF. The CDR3 DNA follows: TGTGCCAGCAGTTACGAAGGGGGCGGAGGCACTGAAGCTTTCTTT. The rearrangement uses TRBV6-5 and TRBJ1-1; 7 bases fit TRBD1. Looked up from germline, CDR1 is MNHEY and CDR2 is SVGAGI. V lost 2 bases, J lost 4 bases, and 7 bases stayed unmatched. CDR3 length: 15 residues.

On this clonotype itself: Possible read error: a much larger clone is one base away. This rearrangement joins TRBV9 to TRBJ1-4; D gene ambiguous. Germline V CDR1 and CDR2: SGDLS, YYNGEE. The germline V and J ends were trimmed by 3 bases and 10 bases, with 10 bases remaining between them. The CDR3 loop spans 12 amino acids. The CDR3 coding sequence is TGTGCCAGCAGCGCCGGACCTGGAAAACTGTTTTTT. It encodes CASSAGPGKLFF.

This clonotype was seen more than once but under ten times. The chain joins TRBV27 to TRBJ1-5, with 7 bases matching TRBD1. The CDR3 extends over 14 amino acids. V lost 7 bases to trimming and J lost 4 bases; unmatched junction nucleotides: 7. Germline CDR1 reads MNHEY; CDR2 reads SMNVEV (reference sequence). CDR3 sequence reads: CASTTFRGNQPQHF. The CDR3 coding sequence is TGTGCCAGCACGACTTTCAGGGGGAATCAGCCCCAGCATTTT.

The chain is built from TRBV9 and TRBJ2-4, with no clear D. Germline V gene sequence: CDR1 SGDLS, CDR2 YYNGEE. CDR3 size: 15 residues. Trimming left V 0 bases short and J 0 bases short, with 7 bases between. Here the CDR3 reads CASSVEGRAKNIQYF. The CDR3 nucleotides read TGTGCCAGCAGCGTAGAGGGCAGAGCCAAAAACATTCAGTACTTC.

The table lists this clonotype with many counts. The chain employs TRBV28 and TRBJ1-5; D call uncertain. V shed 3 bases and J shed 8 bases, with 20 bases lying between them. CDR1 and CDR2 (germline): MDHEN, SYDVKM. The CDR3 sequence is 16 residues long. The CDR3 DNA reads TGTGCCAGCAGTTTGGTAGGGCAGAACTTTCTAAAGCCCCAGCATTTT. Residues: CASSLVGQNFLKPQHF.

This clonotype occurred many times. CDR3 DNA sequence: TGTGCCACCAGTGACAGGGGAGAGACCCAGTACTTC. Translating gives CATSDRGETQYF. V usage is TRBV24-1 and J usage is TRBJ2-5; D may be TRBD1 (6 bases). The CDR3 runs 12 residues. Trimming stripped 4 bases from V and 4 bases from J, with 6 bases between. Germline loops: CDR1 KGHDR, CDR2 SFDVKD.

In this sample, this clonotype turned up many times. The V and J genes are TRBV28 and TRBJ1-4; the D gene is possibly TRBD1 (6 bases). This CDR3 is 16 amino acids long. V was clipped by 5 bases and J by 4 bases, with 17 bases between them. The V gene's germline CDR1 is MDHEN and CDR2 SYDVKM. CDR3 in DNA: TGTGCCAGCAGTACCAACCAGGGGAGGGGTAATGAAAAACTGTTTTTT. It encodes CASSTNQGRGNEKLFF.